This entry is about one T cell receptor beta chain. Antigen unknown. Other nucleotide sequences from this sample produce the same CDR3. Measured with immunoSEQ multiplex PCR; TCRdb has only the in-frame clones, and not every one. There are around 2,000,000 clones in the sample; 90% to 95% occur only once, and 0.13% lies in the top ten. The CDR3 is 13 amino acids. With V trimmed by 3 bases and J by 4 bases, 6 bases remained unmatched. Germline V gene data show CDR1 as GTSNPN and CDR2 as SVGIG (reference sequence). This specimen belongs to a study of shared clonotypes between healthy human individuals. Points from the study as a whole: Naive CD4 clonotypes overlapped across a handful of donors at roughly 5.1%. The four-donor shared clonotypes exceeded non-shared clonotypes in generation probability, with non-shared ones scoring lower. Represented genetic and exposure-history diversity was restricted by having few donors.

The TCR comes from a man younger than 35 in good health. The chain links TRBV30 to TRBJ2-7; 7 nucleotides line up with TRBD1. Material for sequencing was naive CD4+ T cells sorted from blood. Subset denoted: CD45RA+ positively selected. CDR3 sequence reads: CAWRDRVGYEQYF. CDR3 in DNA: TGTGCCTGGAGAGACAGGGTCGGGTACGAGCAGTACTTC.